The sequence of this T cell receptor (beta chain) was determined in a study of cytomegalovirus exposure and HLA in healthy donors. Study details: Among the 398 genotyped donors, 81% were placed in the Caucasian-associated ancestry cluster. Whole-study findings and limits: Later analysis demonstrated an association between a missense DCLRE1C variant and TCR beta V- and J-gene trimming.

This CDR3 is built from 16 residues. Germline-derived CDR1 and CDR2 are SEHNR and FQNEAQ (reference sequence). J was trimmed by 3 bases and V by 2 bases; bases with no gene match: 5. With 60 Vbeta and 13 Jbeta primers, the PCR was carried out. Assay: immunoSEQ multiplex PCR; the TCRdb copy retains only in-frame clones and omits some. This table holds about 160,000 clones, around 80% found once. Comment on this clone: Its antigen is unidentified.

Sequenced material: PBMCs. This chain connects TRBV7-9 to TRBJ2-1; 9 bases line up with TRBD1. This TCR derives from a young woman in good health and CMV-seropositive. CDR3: CASSLFEGQGYNEQFF. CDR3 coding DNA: TGTGCCAGCAGCTTATTTGAGGGACAGGGCTACAATGAGCAGTTCTTC.